This T cell receptor beta chain stems from a study of shared clonotypes between healthy human individuals. The assay used deep level. Unsorted PBMC DNA went through sequencing on ten immunoSEQ deep assay plates. Sequencing was performed with immunoSEQ multiplex PCR; in TCRdb, only in-frame clones are kept and a portion is missing. The sample records over 400,000 clones, roughly 80% being singletons. Details on this clone: A far larger clone is only one base removed, so a read error is likely.

Within Nashville, Tennessee resided all donors, each a Caucasian adult. The germline CDR1 and CDR2 sequences are SGHVS and FQNEAQ. This CDR3 contains 13 residues. Trimming removed 1 base from V and 12 bases from J, with 15 bases in between. The J gene is TRBJ1-1, the V gene TRBV7-8; D gene uncertain. Sequencing was performed on PBMCs. The receptor was isolated from a woman in her thirties or forties in good health. Some clones in this sample may be carry-over from other donors' samples. CDR3 protein: CASSLGGQWWTFF. The CDR3 nucleotides are TGTGCCAGCAGCTTAGGAGGGCAGTGGTGGACTTTCTTT.